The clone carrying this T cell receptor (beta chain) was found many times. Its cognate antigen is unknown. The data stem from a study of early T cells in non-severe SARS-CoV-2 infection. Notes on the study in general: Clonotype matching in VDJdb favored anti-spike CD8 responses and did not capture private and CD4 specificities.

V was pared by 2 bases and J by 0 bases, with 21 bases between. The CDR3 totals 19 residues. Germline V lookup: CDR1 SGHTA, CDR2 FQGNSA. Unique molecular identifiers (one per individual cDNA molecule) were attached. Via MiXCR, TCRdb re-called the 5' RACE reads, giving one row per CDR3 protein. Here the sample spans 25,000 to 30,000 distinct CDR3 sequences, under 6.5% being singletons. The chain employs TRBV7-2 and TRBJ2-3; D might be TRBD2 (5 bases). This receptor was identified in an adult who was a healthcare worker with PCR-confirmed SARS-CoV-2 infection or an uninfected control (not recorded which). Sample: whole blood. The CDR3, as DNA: TGTGCCAGCAGCTTACTGGCCGGGGTGAGACCTCGGAGCACAGATACGCAGTATTTT. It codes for CASSLLAGVRPRSTDTQYF. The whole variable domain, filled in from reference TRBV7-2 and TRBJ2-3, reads GAGVSQSPSNKVTEKGKDVELRCDPISGHTALYWYRQSLGQGLEFLIYFQGNSAPDKSGLPSDRFSAERTGGSVSTLTIQRTQQEDSAVYLCASSLLAGVRPRSTDTQYFGPGTRLTVL.